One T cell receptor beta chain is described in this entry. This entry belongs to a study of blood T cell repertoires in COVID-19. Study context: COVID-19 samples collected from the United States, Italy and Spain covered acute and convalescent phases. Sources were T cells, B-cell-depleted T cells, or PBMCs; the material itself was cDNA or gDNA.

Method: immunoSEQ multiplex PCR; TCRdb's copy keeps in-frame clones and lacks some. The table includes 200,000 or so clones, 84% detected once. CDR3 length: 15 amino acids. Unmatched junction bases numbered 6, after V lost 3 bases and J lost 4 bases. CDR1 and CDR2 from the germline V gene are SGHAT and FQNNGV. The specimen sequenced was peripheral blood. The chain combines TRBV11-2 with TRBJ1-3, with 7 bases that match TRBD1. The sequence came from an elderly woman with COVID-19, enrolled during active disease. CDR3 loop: CASSFDRVEGNTIYF. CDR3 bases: TGTGCCAGCAGCTTTGACAGGGTCGAGGGAAACACCATATATTTT.